Each of the 20 T cell receptor beta chains below was sequenced from the same sample in a study of blood T cells in healthy people across ages. Then a second PCR, running roughly 6 to 12 cycles, was carried out with a sample-barcoded 5' primer and a J-beta primer mix. TCRdb reprocessed the 5' RACE reads via MiXCR and lists one record per CDR3 protein. Among 760,000 or so distinct CDR3 sequences listed, just under 25% were seen once. In addition, the sample was reused for a study of T cells of mothers and their children.

The source material was blood. The source of these receptors is a boy aged 5 to 17 in good health.

This clonotype was seen more than once but under ten times. The rearrangement joins TRBV28 to TRBJ2-1, with 7 bases aligning to TRBD1. The V gene end was trimmed by 6 bases and the J gene end by 4 bases; junction bases not matched to a gene: 6. The V gene's germline CDR1 is MDHEN and CDR2 SYDVKM. There are 14 residues in the CDR3. CDR3 coding DNA: TGTGCCAGCAGGTCCCGGGACAGTTACAATGAGCAGTTCTTC. It translates to CASRSRDSYNEQFF.

This clonotype was seen more than once but under ten times. This chain joins TRBV6-2 or TRBV6-3 and TRBJ2-7; the D is unclear. V lost 4 bases and J lost 1, with 8 bases in between. The CDR3 covers 13 residues. In germline, CDR1 is MNHEY, CDR2 SVGEGT. The CDR3 region is CASSSILSYEQYF. In DNA form, the CDR3 reads TGTGCCAGCAGTTCAATTCTATCCTACGAGCAGTACTTC.

This rearrangement joins TRBV5-1 to TRBJ1-2; no clear D. This CDR3 has 14 residues. With 0 bases removed from V and 4 bases from J, the gap between germline ends came to 10 bases. Per the germline V gene, CDR1 is SGHRS and CDR2 is YFSETQ. The CDR3 reads CASSLGTSPYGYTF. The DNA for the CDR3 is TGCGCCAGCAGCTTGGGGACCAGCCCCTATGGCTACACCTTC.

A few counts support this clonotype. This chain connects TRBV9 to TRBJ1-1; 10 nucleotides agree with TRBD1. This CDR3 has 19 amino acids. J gave up 1 base and V 0 bases, and 12 bases lay outside the gene matches. Germline loops: CDR1 SGDLS, CDR2 YYNGEE. Here the CDR3 reads CASSVATSGQGLANTEAFF. The CDR3 DNA is TGTGCCAGCAGCGTAGCTACCTCGGGACAGGGGCTTGCGAACACTGAAGCTTTCTTT.

J is TRBJ2-5 and V is TRBV15; D is unclear. The J call may be in error: the DNA end matches TRBJ2-7 better. The CDR3 covers 15 residues. CDR1 is LNHNV, CDR2 YYDKDF, per germline (reference sequence). In DNA, the CDR3 is TGTGCCACCAGCAGAGATCTTGCAACAGTCTACGAGCAGTACTTC. Its translation: CATSRDLATVYEQYF.

In this sample, this clonotype turned up a few times. This sequence joins TRBV14 and TRBJ1-3; D not certain. The V and J ends lost 4 bases and 0 bases respectively, with 19 bases between them. CDR3 size: 18 residues. The germline V gene has CDR1 SGHDN and CDR2 FVKESK. CDR3 sequence: CASSRLGNSPRSGNTIYF. CDR3 coding DNA: TGTGCCAGCAGCCGGCTTGGGAACAGCCCGCGCTCTGGAAACACCATATATTTT.

The chain is built from TRBV27 and TRBJ2-1; TRBD2 aligns across 7 bases. The CDR3 consists of 15 residues. J was trimmed by 2 bases and V by 6 bases; bases with no gene match: 7. CDR1 is MNHEY and CDR2 is SMNVEV in the germline V gene (reference sequence). The CDR3 loop is CASRMREGTYNEQFF. For the CDR3, the DNA is TGTGCCAGCAGAATGAGGGAGGGAACCTACAATGAGCAGTTCTTC.

The rearrangement links TRBV5-6 to TRBJ2-5; D is unresolved. Per the germline V gene, CDR1 is SGHDT and CDR2 is YYEEEE. CDR3 length equals 16 residues. Trimming removed 4 bases from V and 4 bases from J, with 20 bases in between. The CDR3 is CASSPFPGSPGETQYF. CDR3 sequence (DNA): TGTGCCAGCAGCCCGTTCCCCGGCTCCCCGGGAGAGACCCAGTACTTC.

This chain connects TRBV27 to TRBJ2-7, with D hard to call. Germline V CDR1 and CDR2: MNHEY, SMNVEV (reference sequence). The CDR3 is 13 amino acids. The V and J ends lost 6 bases and 2 bases respectively, with 11 bases between them. The CDR3 DNA reads as TGTGCCAGCAGCCACGACAAGACCTACGAGCAGTACTTC. This translates into CASSHDKTYEQYF.

This clonotype was recorded a few times. At one end, the junction sequence differs from germline, possibly due to a read error. The rearrangement joins TRBV12-3 or TRBV12-4 to TRBJ2-5, with D maybe TRBD2 (6 bases). The CDR3 covers 13 residues. DNA for the CDR3: TGTGCCAGCAGGTTAGCGGTTCGAAGGACCCAGTACTTC. Protein: CASRLAVRRTQYF.

This clonotype was picked up a small number of times. This chain connects TRBV29-1 to TRBJ2-5; 12 positions match TRBD1. The J call is doubtful: the DNA matches TRBJ2-7 better. The germline CDR1 and CDR2 sequences are SQVTM and ANQGSEA. The CDR3 totals 13 residues. The CDR3 reads CSVGGGQGAEQYF. In nucleotides, the CDR3 is TGCAGCGTCGGAGGGGGACAGGGGGCCGAGCAGTACTTC.

The CDR3 region has the DNA TGTGCCAGCAGCTTAGTTACGCAGGCACGGGGAGGGGTGGTAGGGGAAGATGAGCAGTTCTTC. Translating it yields CASSLVTQARGGVVGEDEQFF. The chain uses TRBV11-2 and TRBJ2-5, with TRBD2 matching over 7 bases. The DNA end is more similar to TRBJ2-1, so the J call may be wrong. CDR3 length: 21 residues. Germline V CDR1 and CDR2: SGHAT, FQNNGV.

This clonotype was seen a handful of times. The chain links TRBV7-2 to TRBJ1-4; possibly TRBD1 for D (5 bases). This CDR3 region has 13 residues. The V gene's germline CDR1 is SGHTA and CDR2 FQGNSA. V was trimmed by 1 base and J by 14 bases, leaving 14 bases between them. For the CDR3, the DNA is TGTGCCAGCAGCTTAGAAAGGGCCAAGGGGCTGTTTTTT. As protein: CASSLERAKGLFF.

This sequence joins TRBV12-3 or TRBV12-4 and TRBJ2-5; TRBD2 matches at 13 bases. This CDR3 contains 16 residues. Unmatched junction bases numbered 8, after V lost 5 bases and J lost 5 bases. In DNA, the CDR3 is TGTGCCAGCAGTCGCCCGACTAGCGGGGGGTGGGAGACCCAGTACTTC. Translated, it gives CASSRPTSGGWETQYF.

This clonotype has a handful of counts. This chain's CDR3 is CASSSGQGARNEQFF. In DNA, the CDR3 is TGTGCCAGCAGCTCTGGACAGGGGGCGCGCAATGAGCAGTTCTTC. The chain employs TRBV7-9 and TRBJ2-1; 11 bases are a match to TRBD1. This CDR3 spans 15 amino acids. The germline CDR1 and CDR2 sequences are SEHNR and FQNEAQ (reference sequence). J gave up 6 bases and V 4 bases, and 5 bases lay outside the gene matches.

The rearrangement links TRBV11-2 to TRBJ2-7; 10 bases align to TRBD2. Looked up from germline, CDR1 is SGHAT and CDR2 is FQNNGV. Trimming cost V 8 bases and J 5 bases; bases outside gene matches: 6. The CDR3 totals 13 residues. CDR3: CASRASGSHEQYF. The CDR3 region has the DNA TGTGCCAGCCGGGCTAGCGGGAGCCACGAGCAGTACTTC. The variable domain in full, with the rest retrieved from reference TRBV11-2 and TRBJ2-7, is EAGVAQSPRYKIIEKRQSVAFWCNPISGHATLYWYQQILGQGPKLLIQFQNNGVVDDSQLPKDRFSAERLKGVDSTLKIQPAKLEDSAVYLCASRASGSHEQYFGPGTRLTVT.

This clonotype was seen a handful of times. This chain joins TRBV19 and TRBJ1-5; 9 bases align to TRBD1. V dropped 10 bases and J dropped 0; count of bases not matched to a gene: 7. Germline V gene lookup returns CDR1 LNHDA and CDR2 SQIVND (reference sequence). This CDR3 contains 15 residues. In nucleotides, the CDR3 is TGTGCCACCAAGGACAGGGGATATAGCAATCAGCCCCAGCATTTT. It specifies CATKDRGYSNQPQHF. Based on the CDR3 plus reference TRBV19 and TRBJ1-5, the full variable domain is DGGITQSPKYLFRKEGQNVTLSCEQNLNHDAMYWYRQDPGQGLRLIYYSQIVNDFQKGDIAEGYSVSREKKESFPLTVTSAQKNPTAFYLCATKDRGYSNQPQHFGDGTRLSIL.

The genes are TRBV4-3 and TRBJ1-2; D unclear. V was pared by 0 bases and J by 1 base, with 15 bases between. Germline assignment: CDR1 LGHNA and CDR2 YSLEER. The CDR3 length is 17 residues. The CDR3 here is CASSQDGYGFSNYGYTF. CDR3 DNA sequence: TGCGCCAGCAGCCAAGATGGTTACGGGTTTAGTAACTATGGCTACACCTTC.

The chain couples TRBV20-1 to TRBJ1-2; no firm D call. The ends were cut back, 6 bases at V and 3 bases at J, with 17 bases in the middle. The length of the CDR3 is 14 residues. Germline CDR1 reads DFQATT; CDR2 reads SNEGSKA (reference sequence). In DNA form, the CDR3 reads TGCAGTGCCTCATCAGTTCAGAATGACTATGGCTACACCTTC. As protein: CSASSVQNDYGYTF.

The CDR3 bases are TGCGCCAGCAGCTTGGTGACAGACAGTGTAATAAGGGGCTACAATGAGCAGTTCTTC. The encoded protein is CASSLVTDSVIRGYNEQFF. The V and J genes are TRBV5-1 and TRBJ2-1; D is possibly TRBD1 (5 bases). This CDR3 has 19 residues. V was cut by 0 bases and J by 3 bases, with 22 bases left in between. Germline-derived CDR1 and CDR2 are SGHRS and YFSETQ.